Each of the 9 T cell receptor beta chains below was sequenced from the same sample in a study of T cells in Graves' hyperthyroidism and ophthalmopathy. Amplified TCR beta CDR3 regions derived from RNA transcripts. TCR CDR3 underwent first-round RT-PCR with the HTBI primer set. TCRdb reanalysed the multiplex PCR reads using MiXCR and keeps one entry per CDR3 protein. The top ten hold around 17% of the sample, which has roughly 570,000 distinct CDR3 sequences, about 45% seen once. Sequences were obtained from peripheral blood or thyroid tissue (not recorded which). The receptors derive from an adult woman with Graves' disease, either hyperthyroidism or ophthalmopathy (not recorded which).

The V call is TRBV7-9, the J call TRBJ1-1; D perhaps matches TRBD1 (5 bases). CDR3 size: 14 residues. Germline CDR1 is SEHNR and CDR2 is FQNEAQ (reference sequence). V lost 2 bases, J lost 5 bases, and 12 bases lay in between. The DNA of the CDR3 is TGTGCCAGCAGCTTACAGCAGGGAGGTACTGAAGCTTTCTTT. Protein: CASSLQQGGTEAFF. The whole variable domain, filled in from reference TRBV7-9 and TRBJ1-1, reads DTGVSQNPRHKITKRGQNVTFRCDPISEHNRLYWYRQTLGQGPEFLTYFQNEAQLEKSRLLSDRFSAERPKGSFSTLEIQRTEQGDSAMYLCASSLQQGGTEAFFGQGTRLTVV.

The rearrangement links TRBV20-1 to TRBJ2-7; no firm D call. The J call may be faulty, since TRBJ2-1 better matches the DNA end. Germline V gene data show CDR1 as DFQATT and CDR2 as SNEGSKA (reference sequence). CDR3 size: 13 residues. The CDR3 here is CSAPLTVYNEQFF. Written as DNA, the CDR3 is TGCAGTGCTCCCCTGACCGTCTACAATGAGCAGTTCTTC.

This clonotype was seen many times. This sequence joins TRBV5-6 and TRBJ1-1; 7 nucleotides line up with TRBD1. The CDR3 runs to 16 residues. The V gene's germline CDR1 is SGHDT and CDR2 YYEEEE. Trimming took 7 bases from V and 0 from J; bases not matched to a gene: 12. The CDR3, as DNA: TGTGCCAGCCCTAACGCGGGACAGCCCCTGAACACTGAAGCTTTCTTT. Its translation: CASPNAGQPLNTEAFF.

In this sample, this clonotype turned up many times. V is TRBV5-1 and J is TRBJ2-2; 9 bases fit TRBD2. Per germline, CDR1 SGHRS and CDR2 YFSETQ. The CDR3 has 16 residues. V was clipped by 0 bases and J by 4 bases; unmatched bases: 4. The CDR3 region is CASSLGVAGATGELFF. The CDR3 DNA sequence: TGCGCCAGCAGCTTGGGGGTAGCGGGAGCCACCGGGGAGCTGTTTTTT.

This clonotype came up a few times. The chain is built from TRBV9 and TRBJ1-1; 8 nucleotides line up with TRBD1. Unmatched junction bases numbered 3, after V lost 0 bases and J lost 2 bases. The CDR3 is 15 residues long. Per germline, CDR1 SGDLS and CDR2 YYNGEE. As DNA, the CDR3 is TGTGCCAGCAGCGTAGGTACAGGGGGAAACACTGAAGCTTTCTTT. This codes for CASSVGTGGNTEAFF. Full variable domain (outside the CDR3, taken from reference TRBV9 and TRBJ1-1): DSGVTQTPKHLITATGQRVTLRCSPRSGDLSVYWYQQSLDQGLQFLIQYYNGEERAKGNILERFSAQQFPDLHSELNLSSLELGDSALYFCASSVGTGGNTEAFFGQGTRLTVV.

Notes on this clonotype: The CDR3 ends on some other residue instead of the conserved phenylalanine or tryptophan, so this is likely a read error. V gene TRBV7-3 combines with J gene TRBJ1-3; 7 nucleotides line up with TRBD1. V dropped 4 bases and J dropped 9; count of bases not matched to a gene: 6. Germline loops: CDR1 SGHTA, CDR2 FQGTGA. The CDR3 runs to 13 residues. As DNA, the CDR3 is TGTGCCAGCAGCTCCGGGACAGTCAGCACCATATATTCT. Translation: CASSSGTVSTIYS.

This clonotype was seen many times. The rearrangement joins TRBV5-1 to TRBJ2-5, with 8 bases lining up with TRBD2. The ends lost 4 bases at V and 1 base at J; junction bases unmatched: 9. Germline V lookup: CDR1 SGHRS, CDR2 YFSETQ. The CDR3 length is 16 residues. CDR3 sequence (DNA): TGCGCCAGCAGCGGTGGACTAGCTCTCTCCCAAGAGACCCAGTACTTC. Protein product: CASSGGLALSQETQYF.

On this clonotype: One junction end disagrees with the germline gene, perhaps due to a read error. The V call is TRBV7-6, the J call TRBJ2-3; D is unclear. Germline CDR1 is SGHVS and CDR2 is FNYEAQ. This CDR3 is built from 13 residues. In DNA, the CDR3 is TGTGCCGGCAGCTTAGAGGACGCAAATTCACAGTATTTT. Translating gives CAGSLEDANSQYF.

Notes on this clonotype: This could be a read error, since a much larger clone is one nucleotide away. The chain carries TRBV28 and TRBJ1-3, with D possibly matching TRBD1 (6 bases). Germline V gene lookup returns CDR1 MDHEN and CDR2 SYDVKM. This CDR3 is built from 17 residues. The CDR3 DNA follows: TGTGCCAGCAGTTCTCACCCCGGGACACCCTCTGGAAGCACCATATATTTT. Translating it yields CASSSHPGTPSGSTIYF.